This T cell receptor beta chain was found in a study of high-grade serous ovarian cancer treatment subgroups. Study-level points and caveats: Repertoire analysis covered CDR3 alone, not CDR1 or CDR2. Same-patient tumor repertoires overlapped at roughly 0.095 to 0.8; different patients barely overlapped. TCR relatedness rose with neoantigen level and trended with mutation load.

Tumor samples were obtained before definitive surgery or chemotherapy. This clone was seen a handful of times. Its antigen is as yet unknown. Clones were sequenced by immunoSEQ multiplex PCR, and TCRdb holds only the in-frame ones, with some missing. The table lists about 33,000 clones, about 79% of them singletons. This sequence was found in a human donor with high-grade serous ovarian cancer. Sequences were obtained from tumor tissue.

CDR3 protein: CSAHSVNGYTF. Written as DNA, the CDR3 is TGCAGCGCCCATTCGGTGAATGGCTACACCTTC. This rearrangement joins TRBV29-1 to TRBJ1-2; D not resolved. The CDR3 runs 11 residues. V lost 7 bases and J 6 bases, leaving 12 bases between the germline ends. Germline V gene data show CDR1 as SQVTM and CDR2 as ANQGSEA.